This TCR beta chain was captured in a study of T cell repertoires in cytomegalovirus infection. Study-wide results and limits: The ex vivo response was dominated by HLA-C-restricted CMV-specific TCR beta clonotypes.

TCRdb used MiXCR to reprocess the reads, holding one entry per CDR3 protein. The profile shows about 160,000 distinct CDR3 sequences, about a sixth of them singletons. J was trimmed by 2 bases and V by 3 bases; bases with no gene match: 7. This CDR3 is 15 amino acids long. This clonotype was counted between two and nine times. The target antigen is unknown. The clonotype was recovered from a human donor in good health (CMV status not recorded). Some clones in this sample may be carry-over from other donors' samples. Sequences were obtained from CD8+ T cells from PBMCs. The chain is built from TRBV12-3 or TRBV12-4 and TRBJ2-7; TRBD2 matches at 7 bases. The CDR3 DNA sequence: TGTGCCAGCAGTTTTGGGGCTAGCGGCCCCTACGAGCAGTACTTC. It yields the protein CASSFGASGPYEQYF.